The present T cell receptor beta chain was sequenced within a study of CD8+CD57+ T cells in acquired aplastic anemia. Study in general: CD4+ and CD8+ cells, once sorted, gave DNA averaging roughly 3.2 ug.

Patients picked for sequencing had shown CD8+CD57+ cell expansion detected by flow cytometry. Each patient gave a blood sample that was collected before any therapy had been received. This clonotype appeared a single time. With V trimmed by 4 bases and J by 3 bases, 3 bases remained unmatched. The CDR3 extends over 14 amino acids. Germline V gene lookup returns CDR1 KGHDR and CDR2 SFDVKD. For CDR3 and TCR beta VDJ profiling, genomic DNA was the template used. MiXCR was run by TCRdb on the reads, yielding one entry per CDR3 protein. This sample has about 470,000 distinct CDR3 sequences; under 40% occur once, and the top ten carry roughly 0.8%.

Specimen: sorted CD4+, CD8+, or CD8+CD57+ T cells (not recorded which) from PBMCs. The J gene is TRBJ1-1, the V gene TRBV24-1; 8 bases map to TRBD1. This clonotype originated in a human donor with aplastic anemia. In DNA form, the CDR3 reads TGTGCCACCAGTGACGAGACAGGGGACACTGAAGCTTTCTTT. It specifies CATSDETGDTEAFF.